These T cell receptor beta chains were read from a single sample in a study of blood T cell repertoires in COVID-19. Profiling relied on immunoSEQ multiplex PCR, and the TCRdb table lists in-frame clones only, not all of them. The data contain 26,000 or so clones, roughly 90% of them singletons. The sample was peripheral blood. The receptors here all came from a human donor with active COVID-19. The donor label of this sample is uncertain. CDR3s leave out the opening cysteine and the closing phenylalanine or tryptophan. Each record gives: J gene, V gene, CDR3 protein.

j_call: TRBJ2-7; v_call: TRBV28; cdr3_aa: ASRRTGVTYEQY
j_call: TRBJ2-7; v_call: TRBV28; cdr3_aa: ASSQNRDDEQY
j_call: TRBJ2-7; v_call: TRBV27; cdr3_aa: ASSFLRTGELNEQY
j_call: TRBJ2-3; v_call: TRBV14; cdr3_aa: ASSPPGLAGPADTQY
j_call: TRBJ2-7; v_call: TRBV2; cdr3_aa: ASSPRFRDRGRREQY
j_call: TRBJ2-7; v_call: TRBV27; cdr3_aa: ATLYEQY
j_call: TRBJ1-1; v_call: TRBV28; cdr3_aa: ASSLLGRGRGNTEAF
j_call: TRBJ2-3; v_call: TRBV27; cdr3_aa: ASSLQGRAADTQY
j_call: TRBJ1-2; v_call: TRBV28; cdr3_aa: ASSLLGTPFSNYGYT
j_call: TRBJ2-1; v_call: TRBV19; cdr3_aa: ASSLRSPSGLYNEQF
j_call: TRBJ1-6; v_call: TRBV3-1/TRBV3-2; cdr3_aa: ASSRTGGANYNSPLH
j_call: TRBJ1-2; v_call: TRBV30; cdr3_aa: AWRWGRGNYGYT
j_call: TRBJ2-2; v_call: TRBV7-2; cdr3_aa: ASSSGLNTGELF